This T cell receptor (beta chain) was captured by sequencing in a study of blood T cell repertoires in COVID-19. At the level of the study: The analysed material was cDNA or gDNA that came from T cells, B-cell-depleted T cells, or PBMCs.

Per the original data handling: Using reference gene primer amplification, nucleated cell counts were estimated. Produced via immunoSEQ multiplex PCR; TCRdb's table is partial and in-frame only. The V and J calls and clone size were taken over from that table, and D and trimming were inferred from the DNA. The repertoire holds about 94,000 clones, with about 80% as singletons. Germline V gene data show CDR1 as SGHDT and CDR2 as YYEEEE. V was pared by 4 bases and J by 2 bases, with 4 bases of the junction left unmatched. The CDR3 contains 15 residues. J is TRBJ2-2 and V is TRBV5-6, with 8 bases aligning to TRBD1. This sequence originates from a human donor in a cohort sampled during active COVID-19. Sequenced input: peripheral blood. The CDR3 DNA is TGTGCCAGCAGCCTTGGACAGGGTAACACCGGGGAGCTGTTTTTT. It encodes CASSLGQGNTGELFF.